This is a list of T cell receptor beta chains from one sample in a study of T cells after yellow fever vaccination. TCRdb processed the 5' RACE reads anew with MiXCR; each CDR3 protein has one entry. The sample includes 95,000 to 150,000 distinct CDR3 sequences, 7.5% to 10% seen only once; the top ten take about two fifths. The material sequenced was CD8+ T cells sorted from PBMCs, taken on the day of the yellow fever booster vaccination. The receptors shown here come from a man younger than 35 who received the YFV17D yellow fever vaccine. CDR3s include the opening cysteine and the closing phenylalanine or tryptophan. Each record gives: J gene, clone size, V gene, D gene, CDR3 DNA, CDR3 protein. A D gene is named only where the DNA matches it firmly. Only some rows state a clone size, as once, few, many or a class for expanded clones.

J: TRBJ1-4; size: -; V: TRBV5-5; D: -; DNA: TGTGCCAGCAGACTTTGGACGGCAACTAATGAAAAACTGTTTTTT; CDR3: CASRLWTATNEKLFF
J: TRBJ1-4; size: -; V: TRBV12-3/TRBV12-4; D: TRBD1; DNA: TGTGCCAGCGGAACAGGGACAGGAGATGAAAAACTGTTTTTT; CDR3: CASGTGTGDEKLFF
J: TRBJ2-1; size: few; V: TRBV5-4; D: -; DNA: TGTGCCAGCAGCTTGGACGGGGCCTCTGTTTTGTTC; CDR3: CASSLDGASVLF
J: TRBJ1-1; size: few; V: TRBV6-5; D: -; DNA: TGTGCCAGCAGTTACCCGGGTGCCACTGAAGCTTTCTTT; CDR3: CASSYPGATEAFF
J: TRBJ1-2; size: many; V: TRBV10-3; D: -; DNA: TGTGCCTTAGGGAACAGGGTTGGCTACACCTTC; CDR3: CALGNRVGYTF
J: TRBJ1-4; size: -; V: TRBV20-1; D: TRBD1; DNA: TGCAGTGCTAGAGTCGGACAGGGGGTCGAGGAAAAACTGTTTTTT; CDR3: CSARVGQGVEEKLFF
J: TRBJ2-1; size: -; V: TRBV5-3; D: -; DNA: TGTGCCAGAAGCCAGCGTGGGCAGTTCTTC; CDR3: CARSQRGQFF
J: TRBJ2-7; size: few; V: TRBV14; D: -; DNA: TGTGCCAGCAGCCAACTTACATCTACCTACGAGCAGTACTTC; CDR3: CASSQLTSTYEQYF
J: TRBJ2-4; size: -; V: TRBV9; D: -; DNA: TGTGCCAGCTCCCAGTTTGGGGGAAACATTCAGTACTTC; CDR3: CASSQFGGNIQYF
J: TRBJ1-2; size: few; V: TRBV6-2/TRBV6-3; D: -; DNA: TGTGCCAGCAGTTACAGCCCCTATGGCTACACCTTC; CDR3: CASSYSPYGYTF
J: TRBJ1-2; size: -; V: TRBV4-1; D: -; DNA: TGCGCCAGCAGCCCACCAGGGGCCGGGGGGGGCTACACCTTC; CDR3: CASSPPGAGGGYTF
J: TRBJ2-5; size: few; V: TRBV13; D: TRBD1; DNA: TGTGCCAGCAGCTTAGTCAGGGGGATACAGTCGGGGACCCAGTACTTC; CDR3: CASSLVRGIQSGTQYF
J: TRBJ2-1; size: few; V: TRBV4-3; D: TRBD2; DNA: TGCGCCAGCAGCCGTCCCCCTAGCGGGGGGGCGATGATTGAAGACAATGAGCAGTTCTTC; CDR3: CASSRPPSGGAMIEDNEQFF
J: TRBJ1-5; size: -; V: TRBV12-3/TRBV12-4; D: -; DNA: TGTGCCAGCACCCTGAGGGGGGCTAGTCAGCCCCAGCATTTT; CDR3: CASTLRGASQPQHF
J: TRBJ2-1; size: many; V: TRBV10-3; D: -; DNA: TGTGCCATCAGTGAGTCCGGTGGACTACTCAGAAATGAGCAGTTCTTC; CDR3: CAISESGGLLRNEQFF
J: TRBJ2-7; size: few; V: TRBV6-2/TRBV6-3; D: -; DNA: TGTGCCAGCATGGGTATGGAGACAGAACCCTACGAGCAGTACTTC; CDR3: CASMGMETEPYEQYF
J: TRBJ2-1; size: many; V: TRBV4-3; D: -; DNA: TGCGCCAGCACCCCCACGGCGGGTAGCTCCTACAATGAGCAGTTCTTC; CDR3: CASTPTAGSSYNEQFF
J: TRBJ2-6; size: -; V: TRBV5-1; D: -; DNA: TGCGCCAGCAGCTCGGACAGACTGTCTGGGGCCAACGTCCTGACTTTC; CDR3: CASSSDRLSGANVLTF
J: TRBJ2-2; size: few; V: TRBV7-2; D: TRBD2; DNA: TGTGCCAGCAGCTTACCCTCTGGGTCAGGCGGGGGGGCGCACGGGGAGCTGTTTTTT; CDR3: CASSLPSGSGGGAHGELFF
J: TRBJ2-2; size: -; V: TRBV29-1; D: -; DNA: TGCAGCGTTGAAGATAGGGTTATCGGGGAGCTGTTTTTT; CDR3: CSVEDRVIGELFF
J: TRBJ2-5; size: few; V: TRBV12-3/TRBV12-4; D: -; DNA: TGTGCCAGCAAGGGTTTTCAAGAGACCCAGTACTTC; CDR3: CASKGFQETQYF
J: TRBJ2-3; size: once; V: TRBV7-9; D: -; DNA: TGTGCCCTCGTGGGGGTGAACACAGATACGCAGTATTTT; CDR3: CALVGVNTDTQYF
J: TRBJ2-1; size: few; V: TRBV5-1; D: -; DNA: TGCGCCAGCAGCTTGCCAGGGTCCAATGAGCAGTTCTTC; CDR3: CASSLPGSNEQFF
J: TRBJ1-1; size: few; V: TRBV6-1; D: TRBD1; DNA: TGTGCCATCATCAGGGGGACTGAAGCTTTCTTT; CDR3: CAIIRGTEAFF
J: TRBJ2-7; size: many; V: TRBV4-1; D: TRBD1; DNA: TGCGCCAGCAGCGAGGGGGCAGCCGTATCCTACGAGCAGTACTTC; CDR3: CASSEGAAVSYEQYF
J: TRBJ1-6; size: few; V: TRBV12-3/TRBV12-4; D: -; DNA: TGTGCCAGCAGTTTGGAGGGCAGGGGATCACCCCTCCACTTT; CDR3: CASSLEGRGSPLHF
J: TRBJ2-3; size: few; V: TRBV11-1; D: TRBD2; DNA: TGTGCCAGCAGCTCCGGGACTAGCCCTTCCACAGATACGCAGTATTTT; CDR3: CASSSGTSPSTDTQYF
J: TRBJ2-7; size: -; V: TRBV7-9; D: -; DNA: TGTGCCAGCAGCTTAGCCACAGGGAGGATCGGCCACGAGCAGTACTTC; CDR3: CASSLATGRIGHEQYF
J: TRBJ2-5; size: -; V: TRBV3-1; D: -; DNA: TGTGCCAGCAGCCGTCGGTTGTACCAAGAGACCCAGTACTTC; CDR3: CASSRRLYQETQYF
J: TRBJ2-1; size: -; V: TRBV12-3/TRBV12-4; D: TRBD1; DNA: TGTGCCAGCACCGACCGCGGGACAGGGGCCTACACTGAGCAGTTCTTC; CDR3: CASTDRGTGAYTEQFF
J: TRBJ1-6; size: few; V: TRBV2; D: TRBD1; DNA: TGTGCCAGCAGCCCAGGACAGGGAGAGTCACCCCTCCACTTT; CDR3: CASSPGQGESPLHF
J: TRBJ2-3; size: few; V: TRBV7-9; D: -; DNA: TGTGCCAGCAGCTTAGTCGGGACACCAAGCACAGATACGCAGTATTTT; CDR3: CASSLVGTPSTDTQYF
J: TRBJ2-1; size: many; V: TRBV7-3; D: TRBD2; DNA: TGTGCCAGCAGCTTATGGGGGTTCGAGAGCGGGGAATACAATGAGCAGTTCTTC; CDR3: CASSLWGFESGEYNEQFF
J: TRBJ2-1; size: many; V: TRBV4-1; D: TRBD2; DNA: TGCGCCAGCAGCCAAGGAGTAGCGGGGGTCAATGAGCAGTTCTTC; CDR3: CASSQGVAGVNEQFF
J: TRBJ2-3; size: few; V: TRBV28; D: TRBD1; DNA: TGTGCCAGCAGTTCGACAGGGGAGGAGGATACGCAGTATTTT; CDR3: CASSSTGEEDTQYF
J: TRBJ2-4; size: -; V: TRBV2; D: TRBD2; DNA: TGTGCCAGCATGGCGGGGGTAGCCAAAAACATTCAGTACTTC; CDR3: CASMAGVAKNIQYF
J: TRBJ2-7; size: few; V: TRBV7-2; D: -; DNA: TGTGCCAGCAGCTCATATCTACGGGACTCCTACGAGCAGTACTTC; CDR3: CASSSYLRDSYEQYF
J: TRBJ2-3; size: few; V: TRBV7-2; D: -; DNA: TGTGCCAGCAGCTTAGATCGGGGGCCGTATGCGAATACGCAGTATTTT; CDR3: CASSLDRGPYANTQYF
J: TRBJ1-4; size: -; V: TRBV5-4; D: -; DNA: TGTGCCAGCGGCCTGAAGGCAGGAGAAAAACTGTTTTTT; CDR3: CASGLKAGEKLFF
J: TRBJ2-5; size: many; V: TRBV12-3/TRBV12-4; D: TRBD1; DNA: TGTGCCAGTACCACAGGGGGAGAGACCCAGTACTTC; CDR3: CASTTGGETQYF
J: TRBJ2-7; size: few; V: TRBV20-1; D: -; DNA: TGCAGTGCAGTGCCCTCGGGGGCTCGGTACGAGCAGTACTTC; CDR3: CSAVPSGARYEQYF
J: TRBJ2-7; size: -; V: TRBV10-2; D: TRBD1; DNA: TGCGCCAGCATGCCGGGACAGGGTGGCCACGAGCAGTACTTC; CDR3: CASMPGQGGHEQYF